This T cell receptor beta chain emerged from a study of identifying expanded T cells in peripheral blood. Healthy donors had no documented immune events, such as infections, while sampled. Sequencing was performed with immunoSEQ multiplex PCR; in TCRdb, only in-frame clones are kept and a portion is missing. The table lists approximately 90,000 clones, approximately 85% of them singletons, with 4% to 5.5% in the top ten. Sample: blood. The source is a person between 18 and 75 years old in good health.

The CDR3 DNA reads as TGTGCCAGCAGTGCCCTCATGAACCGGGACAGCCTGGGCATGCAGTACTTC. Translated: CASSALMNRDSLGMQYF. The chain is built from TRBV6-1 and TRBJ2-7, with TRBD1 identical over 7 bases. V shed 4 bases and J 9 bases; nucleotides not matched to a gene: 21. The CDR3 runs to 17 residues. Germline V CDR1 and CDR2: MNHNS, SASEGT.